Below, one TCR beta chain is given with its context. What it recognizes is unknown. This sample is drawn from a study of type 1 regulatory T cells. Study-wide context: This in vitro CD4 product, T-allo10, is enriched for Tr1 cells and alloantigen-specific.

Findings of the study overall: Compared with non-Tr1 cells, Tr1 cells showed a narrower TCR repertoire.

V lost 5 bases and J lost 4; bases outside the gene matches: 6. The germline gives CDR1 SNHLY, CDR2 FYNNEI. The CDR3 sequence is 14 residues long. One entry per CDR3 protein, called by TCRdb with MiXCR from the reads. The sample lists about 65,000 distinct CDR3 sequences, roughly 50% occurring once. Material for sequencing was cultured non-Tr1 T cells, either the whole culture or a sorted T cell fraction (not recorded which). This TCR was sampled from a human donor in good health. The rearrangement links TRBV2 to TRBJ2-5, with 8 bases matching TRBD1. In DNA, the CDR3 is TGTGCCAGCAGTATAGGTGACAGGGGAGAGACCCAGTACTTC. It translates to CASSIGDRGETQYF. The whole variable domain, filled in from reference TRBV2 and TRBJ2-5, reads EPEVTQTPSHQVTQMGQEVILRCVPISNHLYFYWYRQILGQKVEFLVSFYNNEISEKSEIFDDQFSVERPDGSNFTLKIRSTKLEDSAMYFCASSIGDRGETQYFGPGTRLLVL.